The present entry profiles one TCR beta chain with its context. The source of the sample is a study of graft-versus-host responses after intestinal transplantation. Processing was applied to graft tissue in order to liberate intraepithelial and lamina propria lymphocytes. This table comes from immunoSEQ multiplex PCR, and its TCRdb copy is limited to in-frame clones, with some not included. In the table there are about 15,000 clones, around three fifths of which are singletons. The V gene's germline CDR1 is SGHDN and CDR2 FVKESK. Trimming took 0 bases from V and 4 from J, leaving 15 bases between them. This CDR3 spans 16 amino acids.

The genes are TRBV14 and TRBJ1-1; possibly TRBD1 for D (5 bases). The sequencing used ileum tissue, collected 524 days after transplant. This clonotype was sampled from a human patient who received an intestinal transplant, so some T cells may come from the graft donor. CDR3 bases: TGTGCCAGCAGCCAAGATCAATGGGGGGTCGGCACTGAAGCTTTCTTT. This codes for CASSQDQWGVGTEAFF. Using reference TRBV14 and TRBJ1-1 for the parts outside the CDR3, the full variable domain is EAGVTQFPSHSVIEKGQTVTLRCDPISGHDNLYWYRRVMGKEIKFLLHFVKESKQDESGMPNNRFLAERTGGTYSTLKVQPAELEDSGVYFCASSQDQWGVGTEAFFGQGTRLTVV.